The TCR beta chain described here comes from a study of cytomegalovirus exposure and HLA in healthy donors. General study points: A later look showed TCR association rates differing by HLA locus, highest for DRB1 and lowest for HLA-C. A later analysis found that most CMV-associated TCR beta chains appeared HLA-restricted. Some public TCRs appeared in many individuals, while most sequences were rare.

The CDR3 sequence is 14 residues long. V lost 4 bases to trimming and J lost 3 bases, with 13 bases between them. CDR1 and CDR2 from the germline V gene are SGHTA and FQGNSA. Primers for the PCR totalled 60 Vbeta and 13 Jbeta. Here immunoSEQ multiplex PCR was the method, and the copy in TCRdb shows in-frame clones only, minus some. The table records 300,000 or so clones, 84% of them present only once. For this clone: Its antigen is undetermined.

What was sequenced was PBMCs. This clonotype was sampled from a woman in her 40s in good health and CMV-seropositive. This sequence joins TRBV7-2 and TRBJ2-7, with D hard to call. CDR3 sequence (DNA): TGTGCCAGCAGCTCAACCGCGGTTCGCTACGAGCAGTACTTC. This gives the protein CASSSTAVRYEQYF.